The rows below give T cell receptor beta chains drawn from one sample of a study of cytomegalovirus exposure and HLA in healthy donors. Method: immunoSEQ multiplex PCR; TCRdb's copy keeps in-frame clones and lacks some. The data contain hundreds of thousands of clones, roughly 87% of them singletons. The sample consisted of PBMCs. The receptors originated from a woman aged 25 to 39 in good health and CMV-seronegative. CDR3s include the opening cysteine and the closing phenylalanine or tryptophan. A D gene is named only where the DNA matches it firmly. Clone sizes are given selectively: once, few, many, or a class where the clone is expanded.

size	V	D	J	CDR3	DNA
NA	TRBV11-3	TRBD2	TRBJ2-3	CASSKGLAGVVTDTQYF	TGTGCCAGCAGCAAGGGACTAGCGGGAGTGGTCACAGATACGCAGTATTTT
NA	TRBV15	NA	TRBJ1-1	CATSRNDPEGAFF	TGTGCCACCAGCAGAAACGACCCCGAGGGAGCTTTCTTT
NA	TRBV7-2	NA	TRBJ2-2	CASSLDPQNTGELFF	TGTGCCAGCAGCTTAGATCCCCAGAACACCGGGGAGCTGTTTTTT
NA	TRBV10-3	TRBD1	TRBJ1-1	CAISELGQGNTEAFF	TGTGCCATCAGTGAATTAGGACAGGGGAACACTGAAGCTTTCTTT
NA	TRBV5-8	NA	TRBJ2-7	CASSFQAAPYEQYF	TGTGCCAGCAGCTTTCAGGCAGCCCCCTACGAGCAGTACTTC
NA	TRBV7-9	NA	TRBJ2-7	CASSIEAYGEDNHEQYF	TGTGCCAGCAGCATAGAGGCCTACGGAGAAGATAACCACGAGCAGTACTTC
NA	TRBV11-2	TRBD1	TRBJ2-5	CASGSDRGETQYF	TGTGCCAGCGGATCGGACAGGGGGGAGACCCAGTACTTC
NA	TRBV5-8	NA	TRBJ2-5	CASSSTAGRVAQYF	TGTGCCAGCAGCTCAACAGCGGGCAGGGTTGCCCAGTACTTC
NA	TRBV6-5	NA	TRBJ2-2	CASSEATGELFF	TGTGCCAGCAGTGAAGCGACCGGGGAGCTGTTTTTT
NA	TRBV7-2	NA	TRBJ1-3	CASSETGPGNTIYF	TGTGCCAGCAGCGAGACAGGCCCTGGAAACACCATATATTTT
NA	TRBV7-2	NA	TRBJ2-3	CASSLPWTTDTQYF	TGTGCCAGCAGCTTACCTTGGACCACAGATACGCAGTATTTT
NA	TRBV7-2	TRBD2	TRBJ2-1	CASSRTSGYNEQFF	TGTGCCAGCAGCCGGACTAGCGGATACAATGAGCAGTTCTTC
NA	TRBV19	NA	TRBJ1-2	CASSIWSGSGGGYTF	TGTGCCAGTAGTATTTGGTCGGGTTCTGGGGGTGGCTACACCTTC
NA	TRBV11-3	TRBD1	TRBJ2-1	CASRPPGQGIEQFF	TGTGCCAGCAGACCACCGGGACAGGGAATTGAGCAGTTCTTC
few	TRBV7-9	NA	TRBJ2-6	CASSGRNSGANVLTF	TGTGCCAGCAGCGGACGGAACTCTGGGGCCAACGTCCTGACTTTC
NA	TRBV9	TRBD2	TRBJ2-7	CASSSGGLAGYEQYF	TGTGCCAGCAGTTCCGGGGGACTAGCGGGATACGAGCAGTACTTC
NA	TRBV5-1	NA	TRBJ2-2	CASSLPSGTTGELFF	TGCGCCAGCAGCTTGCCGAGCGGAACCACCGGGGAGCTGTTTTTT
once	TRBV19	TRBD2	TRBJ2-5	CASSMLAGGPRTQYF	TGTGCCAGTAGTATGCTAGCGGGAGGGCCTCGGACCCAGTACTTC
NA	TRBV7-6	NA	TRBJ1-2	CASRDGYGYTF	TGTGCCAGCCGGGACGGCTATGGCTACACCTTC
NA	TRBV28	TRBD2	TRBJ2-7	CASSSRLAGAGEQYF	TGTGCCAGCAGTTCGCGACTAGCGGGAGCCGGTGAGCAGTACTTC
NA	TRBV9	NA	TRBJ1-2	CASSPKSNLYTF	TGTGCCAGCAGCCCCAAGTCAAACCTGTACACCTTC
NA	TRBV4-2	NA	TRBJ2-7	CASSLGYEQYF	TGTGCCAGCAGCCTCGGCTACGAGCAGTACTTC
NA	TRBV27	TRBD1	TRBJ2-7	CASSLSGVGTGGFYEQYF	TGTGCCAGCAGTTTATCGGGAGTCGGTACAGGGGGCTTCTACGAGCAGTACTTC
NA	TRBV4-3	TRBD2	TRBJ2-7	CASSQEGGRAPYEQYF	TGCGCCAGCAGCCAAGAGGGCGGGAGAGCACCCTACGAGCAGTACTTC
NA	TRBV5-7	TRBD2	TRBJ2-1	CASSLEAGVGNEQFF	TGTGCCAGCAGCTTAGAAGCGGGAGTCGGCAATGAGCAGTTCTTC
NA	TRBV9	TRBD2	TRBJ2-1	CASSVVGTSVYNEQFF	TGTGCCAGCAGCGTAGTAGGGACTAGTGTTTACAATGAGCAGTTCTTC
NA	TRBV4-2	NA	TRBJ1-3	CASSQVSAGSGNTIYF	TGTGCCAGCAGCCAAGTGTCCGCAGGCTCTGGAAACACCATATATTTT
NA	TRBV6-1	NA	TRBJ2-6	CASSATSGANVLTF	TGTGCCAGCAGTGCTACCTCTGGGGCCAACGTCCTGACTTTC
NA	TRBV7-9	NA	TRBJ2-1	CASSLSGGSSYNEQFF	TGTGCCAGCAGCTTATCGGGCGGAAGCTCCTACAATGAGCAGTTCTTC
once	TRBV9	NA	TRBJ1-1	CASSVGEGMMNTEAFF	TGTGCCAGCAGCGTAGGTGAGGGGATGATGAACACTGAAGCTTTCTTT
NA	TRBV19	NA	TRBJ2-5	CATQSLQETQYF	TGTGCCACACAGAGCCTCCAAGAGACCCAGTACTTC
NA	TRBV7-9	NA	TRBJ2-2	CASSPSGAGGELFF	TGTGCCAGCAGCCCCTCGGGGGCCGGAGGGGAGCTGTTTTTT
NA	TRBV27	NA	TRBJ2-4	CASSFGLNQYF	TGTGCCAGCAGTTTCGGCCTCAACCAGTACTTC
NA	TRBV5-1	NA	TRBJ2-2	CASRELENPNTGELFF	TGCGCCAGCAGAGAACTAGAGAACCCGAACACCGGGGAGCTGTTTTTT
NA	TRBV11-2	TRBD1	TRBJ2-7	CASSTGAPYEQYF	TGTGCCAGCAGCACAGGGGCTCCCTACGAGCAGTACTTC
NA	TRBV2	NA	TRBJ2-7	CASNPDSSYEQYF	TGTGCCAGCAACCCTGACAGTTCCTACGAGCAGTACTTC
NA	TRBV9	TRBD1	TRBJ2-1	CASSTPLGTGVYNEQFF	TGTGCCAGCAGCACCCCTCTGGGGACAGGGGTTTACAATGAGCAGTTCTTC
once	TRBV6-5	NA	TRBJ2-7	CASRQTTGVLYEQYF	TGTGCCAGCAGACAAACCACTGGAGTACTCTACGAGCAGTACTTC
once	TRBV7-8	NA	TRBJ2-7	CASSLVGGSYEQYF	TGTGCCAGCAGCTTAGTGGGGGGATCCTACGAGCAGTACTTC
NA	TRBV2	NA	TRBJ2-1	CASLSQGGRTREISYNEQFF	TGTGCCAGTCTGAGTCAGGGGGGGAGGACTAGGGAGATAAGCTACAATGAGCAGTTCTTC
NA	TRBV19	NA	TRBJ1-1	CASSIGRNTEAFF	TGTGCCAGCAGTATCGGGAGGAACACTGAAGCTTTCTTT
NA	TRBV9	TRBD1	TRBJ2-5	CASSPGDRGEETQYF	TGTGCCAGCAGCCCCGGGGACAGGGGTGAGGAGACCCAGTACTTC
NA	TRBV12-5	NA	TRBJ2-1	CASGFGAPNEQFF	TGTGCTAGTGGTTTTGGGGCTCCCAATGAGCAGTTCTTC
NA	TRBV20-1	TRBD2	TRBJ2-7	CRAGLACRYF	TGCAGAGCGGGACTAGCGTGTCGGTACTTC
once	TRBV27	NA	TRBJ2-3	CASRGTGFDTDTQYF	TGTGCCAGCAGGGGTACGGGGTTCGACACAGATACGCAGTATTTT
NA	TRBV7-2	NA	TRBJ2-7	CASSLRQTLQYF	TGTGCCAGCAGCTTAAGGCAAACTCTGCAGTACTTC
NA	TRBV5-4	NA	TRBJ2-2	CASSVQYTGELFF	TGTGCCAGCAGCGTCCAATACACCGGGGAGCTGTTTTTT
NA	TRBV4-1	TRBD2	TRBJ2-1	CASSQDKETSGSYNEQFF	TGCGCCAGCAGCCAAGATAAGGAAACTAGCGGGAGCTACAATGAGCAGTTCTTC
NA	TRBV27	NA	TRBJ2-1	CASSPPLYNEQFF	TGTGCCAGCAGTCCGCCCTTATACAATGAGCAGTTCTTC
NA	TRBV29-1	NA	TRBJ2-5	CSVVGTDQETQYF	TGCAGCGTTGTAGGGACCGACCAAGAGACCCAGTACTTC
few	TRBV5-4	TRBD2	TRBJ2-1	CASSLEGLSYNEQFF	TGTGCCAGCAGCTTGGAGGGACTATCCTACAATGAGCAGTTCTTC
NA	TRBV5-1	NA	TRBJ2-7	CASSLGSGRSHEQYF	TGCGCCAGCAGCTTAGGATCAGGGCGTTCTCACGAGCAGTACTTC
NA	TRBV27	TRBD1	TRBJ2-1	CATTGTGIHEQFF	TGTGCCACCACCGGGACAGGGATCCATGAGCAGTTCTTC
NA	TRBV6-6	TRBD1	TRBJ2-1	CASSYSGQSNEQFF	TGTGCCAGCAGTTACTCGGGACAGAGCAATGAGCAGTTCTTC
NA	TRBV30	TRBD1	TRBJ2-3	CAWWDSYTDTQYF	TGTGCCTGGTGGGACAGTTACACAGATACGCAGTATTTT
NA	TRBV6-4	TRBD1	TRBJ2-1	CASSDGGQLPHNEQFF	TGTGCCAGCAGTGACGGGGGACAGCTCCCTCACAATGAGCAGTTCTTC
NA	TRBV28	NA	TRBJ1-4	CASSLGGNEKLFF	TGTGCCAGCAGTTTAGGGGGGAATGAAAAACTGTTTTTT
NA	TRBV9	NA	TRBJ2-5	CASSVGHGARTQETQYF	TGTGCCAGCAGCGTAGGTCATGGGGCCCGAACTCAAGAGACCCAGTACTTC
NA	TRBV27	TRBD2	TRBJ2-2	CASSLRLAGNANTGELFF	TGTGCCAGCAGCTTACGACTAGCGGGAAATGCGAACACCGGGGAGCTGTTTTTT